These 24 T cell receptor beta chains were sequenced from one sample in a study of cytomegalovirus exposure and HLA in healthy donors. Data came from immunoSEQ multiplex PCR; TCRdb stores just in-frame clones and leaves some out. The sample has 130,000 or so clones, around 92% seen once; the top ten hold over 3%. Sequenced material: PBMCs. Every receptor here comes from a man aged 25 to 45 in good health and CMV-seronegative.

The genes are TRBV5-1 and TRBJ1-4; 7 bases match TRBD1. Germline assignment: CDR1 SGHRS and CDR2 YFSETQ. V was clipped by 6 bases and J by 2 bases; unmatched bases: 4. The length of the CDR3 is 14 residues. This chain's CDR3 is CASTRDSTNEKLFF. In DNA form, the CDR3 reads TGCGCCAGCACCAGGGACAGCACTAATGAAAAACTGTTTTTT.

The chain joins TRBV12-5 to TRBJ2-7; 8 bases are shared with TRBD1. Unmatched junction bases numbered 11, after V lost 6 bases and J lost 4 bases. This CDR3 contains 15 residues. CDR1 and CDR2 from the germline V gene are LGHNT and FRNRAP. Written as DNA, the CDR3 is TGTGCTAGTGGCCCCGCCGGGACAGGAAAATACGAGCAGTACTTC. Residues: CASGPAGTGKYEQYF.

This clone was detected once. The chain uses TRBV7-9 and TRBJ1-1; D possibly corresponds to TRBD1 (6 bases). With 8 bases removed from V and 4 bases from J, the gap between germline ends came to 14 bases. Germline-derived CDR1 and CDR2 are SEHNR and FQNEAQ (reference sequence). This CDR3 contains 13 residues. For the CDR3, the DNA is TGTGCCAGCCTGAGGGGGGGAGGCACTGAAGCTTTCTTT. Residues: CASLRGGGTEAFF.

V and J are TRBV7-3 and TRBJ1-1, with D possibly being TRBD1 (6 bases). The germline CDR1 and CDR2 sequences are SGHTA and FQGTGA. This CDR3 spans 15 amino acids. The V end lost 2 bases, the J end lost 4 bases, and 14 bases lay between the germline ends. CDR3 sequence reads: CASSLSNRALTEAFF. As DNA, the CDR3 is TGTGCCAGCAGCTTATCAAACAGGGCACTCACTGAAGCTTTCTTT.

This clone was picked up one time. The rearrangement uses TRBV15 and TRBJ2-3; D is ambiguous. This CDR3 has 14 amino acids. V gave up 0 bases and J gave up 7 bases, with 11 bases separating them. The V gene's germline CDR1 is LNHNV and CDR2 YYDKDF (reference sequence). CDR3 in amino acids: CATSRDRVGYTQYF. CDR3 bases: TGTGCCACCAGCAGAGATCGGGTTGGCTATACGCAGTATTTT. The variable domain in full, completed from reference TRBV15 and TRBJ2-3, reads DAMVIQNPRYQVTQFGKPVTLSCSQTLNHNVMYWYQQKSSQAPKLLFHYYDKDFNNEADTPDNFQSRRPNTSFCFLDIRSPGLGDTAMYLCATSRDRVGYTQYFGPGTRLTVL.

The chain recombines TRBV5-1 with TRBJ2-7; possibly TRBD1 for D (6 bases). Trimming took 0 bases from V and 3 from J, leaving 16 bases between them. The CDR3 has 16 residues. Germline V CDR1 and CDR2: SGHRS, YFSETQ. The CDR3 is CASSLGAGTSNYEQYF. CDR3 nucleotides: TGCGCCAGCAGCTTGGGTGCTGGGACAAGCAACTACGAGCAGTACTTC.

The chain combines TRBV4-2 with TRBJ1-6, with 11 nucleotides matching TRBD1. This CDR3 spans 16 amino acids. Germline V lookup: CDR1 LGHNA, CDR2 YNFKEQ. V gave up 3 bases and J gave up 7 bases; unmatched junction bases: 5. The CDR3 nucleotides read TGTGCCAGCAGCCATCGGACAGGGGGCCTGAATTCACCCCTCCACTTT. It encodes CASSHRTGGLNSPLHF.

The rearrangement joins TRBV5-4 to TRBJ1-1; D is ambiguous. With 2 bases removed from V and 2 bases from J, the gap between germline ends came to 13 bases. CDR1 is SGHNT and CDR2 is YYREEE in the germline V gene (reference sequence). The CDR3 length is 15 residues. In nucleotides, the CDR3 is TGTGCCAGCAGCTTCCCGAGACGGGGAAACACTGAAGCTTTCTTT. Translation gives CASSFPRRGNTEAFF.

The chain recombines TRBV6-5 with TRBJ1-5; weak D call: TRBD1 (5 bases). The V end was cut by 2 bases, the J end by 7 bases, with 12 bases between. Germline V gene lookup returns CDR1 MNHEY and CDR2 SVGAGI. This CDR3 contains 14 residues. The CDR3, as DNA: TGTGCCAGCAGTTACCAGAGGGGAGGACAGCCCCAGCATTTT. This gives the protein CASSYQRGGQPQHF.

The CDR3 here is CASIEGGGNTEAFF. Written as DNA, the CDR3 is TGTGCCAGCATCGAAGGGGGGGGGAACACTGAAGCTTTCTTT. This chain connects TRBV6-1 to TRBJ1-1; maybe TRBD1 (6 bases). Germline CDR1 reads MNHNS; CDR2 reads SASEGT. V was pared by 7 bases and J by 1 base, with 13 bases between. CDR3 length: 14 amino acids.

This chain links TRBV4-1 with TRBJ1-2; no clear D gene. With 4 bases removed from V and 5 bases from J, the gap between germline ends came to 11 bases. The CDR3 is 13 residues long. In germline, CDR1 is MGHRA, CDR2 YSYEKL. This CDR3 is CASSRGGSYGYTF. The CDR3 coding sequence is TGCGCCAGCAGCCGAGGAGGATCATATGGCTACACCTTC.

The chain is built from TRBV10-1 and TRBJ2-5; 8 bases agree with TRBD1. V lost 5 bases and J lost 5; bases outside the gene matches: 4. Germline V gene lookup returns CDR1 WNHNN and CDR2 SYGVQD (reference sequence). The CDR3 has 13 residues. CDR3 in DNA: TGCGCCAGCAGTCAGGGGGCCGGCGAGACCCAGTACTTC. It encodes CASSQGAGETQYF.

This clone appeared a single time. The V and J genes are TRBV5-4 and TRBJ2-7, with TRBD2 matching over 7 bases. CDR1 is SGHNT, CDR2 YYREEE, per germline (reference sequence). V lost 4 bases to trimming and J lost 5 bases; unmatched junction nucleotides: 9. The CDR3 is 14 residues long. CDR3 in amino acids: CASSPGTKLHEQYF. The DNA for the CDR3 is TGTGCCAGCAGCCCCGGGACTAAATTACACGAGCAGTACTTC. Full variable domain (remainder filled in from reference TRBV5-4 and TRBJ2-7): ETGVTQSPTHLIKTRGQQVTLRCSSQSGHNTVSWYQQALGQGPQFIFQYYREEENGRGNFPPRFSGLQFPNYSSELNVNALELDDSALYLCASSPGTKLHEQYFGPGTRLTVT.

The chain is built from TRBV7-2 and TRBJ2-5; perhaps TRBD2 as D (5 bases). The CDR3 has 14 residues. Germline-derived CDR1 and CDR2 are SGHTA and FQGNSA. Trimming left V 2 bases short and J 3 bases short, with 10 bases between. In DNA form, the CDR3 reads TGTGCCAGCAGCTTAACGAGGGAGAAAGAGACCCAGTACTTC. It is translated as CASSLTREKETQYF.

Written as DNA, the CDR3 is TGTGCCAGCAGCCCAGGAACCTGGGGCAATCAGCCCCAGCATTTT. It codes for CASSPGTWGNQPQHF. V and J are TRBV6-5 and TRBJ1-5, with no clear D. Germline CDR1 and CDR2: MNHEY and SVGAGI. This CDR3 contains 15 residues. V lost 6 bases and J lost 2, with 14 bases in between.

The CDR3 sequence is CASSESLGGSYEQYF. The CDR3 DNA follows: TGTGCCAGCAGTGAGTCCCTCGGGGGCTCCTACGAGCAGTACTTC. The chain links TRBV6-1 to TRBJ2-7; a weak D match, TRBD2 (6 bases). CDR3 size: 15 residues. The V gene's germline CDR1 is MNHNS and CDR2 SASEGT. Trimming took 3 bases from V and 0 from J, leaving 12 bases between them.

The CDR3: CASSLLGQGSATGELFF. CDR3 nucleotides: TGCGCCAGCAGCTTGTTAGGTCAGGGGAGTGCGACCGGGGAGCTGTTTTTT. This rearrangement joins TRBV5-1 to TRBJ2-2; D possibly corresponds to TRBD1 (6 bases). This CDR3 is built from 17 residues. The V gene's germline CDR1 is SGHRS and CDR2 YFSETQ. The V end lost 1 base, the J end lost 5 bases, and 18 bases lay between the germline ends.

In DNA, the CDR3 is TGTGCCAGCGAGAGGACAGAGAACACCGGGGAGCTGTTTTTT. Translating it yields CASERTENTGELFF. V gene TRBV7-9 combines with J gene TRBJ2-2; possible D gene TRBD1, 6 bases. This CDR3 comprises 14 residues. Germline V gene data show CDR1 as SEHNR and CDR2 as FQNEAQ (reference sequence). V lost 8 bases to trimming and J lost 1 base, with 11 bases between them.

This clone has a handful of counts. The J gene is TRBJ1-2, the V gene TRBV7-8; possible D gene TRBD1, 5 bases. Trimming removed 1 base at V and 4 bases at J, with 19 bases between. Germline CDR1 reads SGHVS; CDR2 reads FQNEAQ. This CDR3 is 17 amino acids long. The CDR3 loop reads CASSLDKAGTVSYGYTF. The CDR3 nucleotides read TGTGCCAGCAGCTTAGATAAGGCCGGGACTGTCAGCTATGGCTACACCTTC.

V is TRBV7-8 and J is TRBJ1-6; TRBD1 agrees at 11 bases. The CDR3 contains 16 residues. Looked up from germline, CDR1 is SGHVS and CDR2 is FQNEAQ. V lost 1 base, J lost 8 bases, and 4 bases stayed unmatched. For the CDR3, the DNA is TGTGCCAGCAGCTTAGGGGGACAGGGGGTTCATTCACCCCTCCACTTT. This sequence encodes CASSLGGQGVHSPLHF.

The chain uses TRBV15 and TRBJ1-5; a weak D match, TRBD1 (6 bases). The CDR3 has 15 residues. Germline V gene lookup returns CDR1 LNHNV and CDR2 YYDKDF (reference sequence). Deletions cut 0 bases from V and 4 bases from J, with 10 bases between. The CDR3 sequence: CATSRDGQINQPQHF. The CDR3 bases are TGTGCCACCAGCAGAGACGGACAGATTAATCAGCCCCAGCATTTT. Supplemented by reference TRBV15 and TRBJ1-5, the full variable domain reads DAMVIQNPRYQVTQFGKPVTLSCSQTLNHNVMYWYQQKSSQAPKLLFHYYDKDFNNEADTPDNFQSRRPNTSFCFLDIRSPGLGDTAMYLCATSRDGQINQPQHFGDGTRLSIL.

The rearrangement links TRBV21-1 to TRBJ2-5; TRBD1 is taken as the D call from the table, unchecked against the DNA. TRBV21-1 is shown as a pseudogene. The CDR3 spans 11 residues. Here the CDR3 reads CAGRDTLAQYF. In DNA, the CDR3 is TGTGCCGGACGGGACACCCTTGCCCAGTACTTC.

The chain links TRBV5-1 to TRBJ2-7; tentatively, D is TRBD1 (5 bases). The CDR3 runs to 14 residues. V lost 7 bases and J 4 bases, leaving 18 bases between the germline ends. Germline V gene data show CDR1 as SGHRS and CDR2 as YFSETQ. The CDR3 sequence is CASRNQGAPYEQYF. The CDR3 coding sequence is TGCGCCAGCCGGAATCAGGGTGCCCCGTACGAGCAGTACTTC.

This chain joins TRBV29-1 and TRBJ2-7; D perhaps matches TRBD1 (6 bases). Germline CDR1 reads SQVTM; CDR2 reads ANQGSEA. CDR3 length equals 12 residues. The V and J ends lost 5 bases and 3 bases respectively, with 11 bases between them. CDR3 nucleotides: TGCAGCGTTTCCGCAGGGGACTACGAGCAGTACTTC. As protein: CSVSAGDYEQYF.